This T cell receptor beta chain appears in the sequencing data of a study of blood T cells in healthy people across ages. This clonotype was seen more than once but under ten times. The ends were cut back, 2 bases at V and 2 bases at J, with 13 bases in the middle. The CDR3 extends over 16 amino acids. Germline V CDR1 and CDR2: MNHEY, SVGEGT. A second roughly 6 to 12 cycle PCR used barcoded and J-beta primers. At least 2.5 million CDR3-containing paired-end reads were obtained per sample. TCRdb re-derived calls from the 5' RACE reads in MiXCR, one entry per CDR3 protein. The top ten clones hold about a fifth of a sample with approximately 850,000 distinct CDR3 sequences, under 45% of them seen once.

The J gene is TRBJ2-1, the V gene TRBV6-2 or TRBV6-3; a possible D gene is TRBD1 (5 bases). Material: blood. This sequence originates from a man in his fifties or sixties in good health. CDR3 DNA sequence: TGTGCCAGCAGTTACCGGCGGCAGGGTCCCTACAATGAGCAGTTCTTC. It translates to CASSYRRQGPYNEQFF.